This T cell receptor beta chain was sequenced for a study of cytomegalovirus exposure and HLA in healthy donors (dated by TCRdb to between 2016 and 2019). For the study in its entirety: An earlier analysis of approximately 600 of the donors reported more than 250 Gb of sequence data and some 120 million unique TCR beta sequences from 190 million or so T cells. An early release that covered some 640 HLA-typed donors contained about 300 gigabases of sequencing data and 80 million or so unique TCR sequences. Of the 300 to 500 genotyped donors, 75% to 85% were placed in the genetic ancestry cluster associated with self-reported Caucasian donors. The study aimed to test whether cataloging public T cell receptors could reveal signatures of past pathogen exposure. The T cell repertoires of around 730 subjects were profiled by immunosequencing and related to cytomegalovirus serostatus. Along with the approximately 650-subject first cohort, a separate validation cohort of 120 different subjects was used. High-throughput TCR immunosequencing, statistical association of individual TCRs with disease status, and machine learning were combined to predict cytomegalovirus infection status. A later analysis re-examined previously published TCR beta repertoires from several hundred donors and added high-resolution HLA genotyping to investigate patterns of TCR occurrence. The later analysis used no new phenotypic data to find candidate immune exposures, relying instead on TCR beta sequences and their occurrence across donors. An earlier analysis of 587 of the donors applied high-throughput TCR beta sequencing to assess whether each TCR beta V gene segment acted as functional or pseudogenic. Donor age, sex, ethnicity and CMV serostatus were collected together with the repertoire data. In a later genetic analysis, genome-wide SNP genotypes for about 55% of the roughly 700 donors were used, and that subset was treated as a discovery cohort. All discovery cohort repertoires had been generated on a single sequencing platform. HLA typing included class I and class II loci at four-digit resolution. Typing coverage varied by locus: about 620-630 donors for A, B, C, DRB1 and DQB1; 522 for DQA1; more than 600 for DPA1; around 450 for DPB1. Several DR-DQ haplotypes were handled as single units for association and clustering because linkage in the cohort was strong. Among 300 to 500 genotyped donors of the cohort, an average of approximately 200,000 unique TCR beta nucleotide sequences was sequenced per donor, of which 15% to 20% were non-productive.

For this clone: The clone's antigen remains unknown. No qualities accompany the bases; no much larger clone lies one base away.

The cohort consisted of 666 healthy bone marrow donors. At the time of sampling, every cohort member was nominally healthy, though immune exposures that went unrecorded were likely present. The donor was CMV seropositive and was included in the group of some 290 seropositive cohort members. Every donor gave a peripheral blood sample, and the peripheral blood mononuclear cells from that sample were used for TCR beta sequencing. The Qiagen DNeasy Blood Extraction Kit was used to extract genomic DNA from the blood cell samples. To prepare the library, the immunoSEQ multiplex PCR assay was applied. For the multiplex PCR, a mixture combining 60 forward primers for TCR Vbeta segments and 13 reverse primers for TCR Jbeta segments was used. A multiplex PCR assay on genomic DNA amplified the CDR3 region of rearranged TCR beta genes. Amplified TCR beta libraries were sequenced as 87-base-pair reads on the Illumina HiSeq System. As for how the authors treated the data: Across the 500 to 700 repertoires, a later analysis counted approximately 83 million unique TCR beta chains, 9 million to 14 million of which were shared by at least two donors. Raw reads were error-corrected and collapsed into unique sequences with a nearest-neighbor algorithm that merged closely related sequences to remove PCR and sequencing errors. Alignment of CDR3 sequences to IMGT reference sequences was used to assign V, D and J gene segments. For a sequence to be retained, a match of at least six nucleotides was required to both a V gene segment and a J gene segment. Rearrangements were classified as productive when the CDR3 lacked stop codons and remained in frame with V and J, and all other rearrangements were classified as non-productive. CDR3 was defined by IMGT convention, running from the second conserved V-encoded cysteine to the conserved J-encoded phenylalanine. The earlier analysis of about 620 of the donors excluded sequences that lacked an unambiguous match to a single V gene segment. In an earlier analysis of a few hundred of the donors, V segments were called functional above 56.7% productive rearrangements and were called segregating when the between-donor standard deviation exceeded 5%. A statistical classification framework was developed to diagnose cytomegalovirus status using the catalog of TCR beta chain sequences. In a later analysis, TCR nucleotide sequences were compared against IMGT/GENE-DB human TR gene sequences so that V and J genes could be assigned. A later analysis assigned CDR3 sequences and most-parsimonious VDJ recombination scenarios with the TCRdist pipeline. In a later analysis, every TCR beta chain was defined by the combination of its CDR3 amino acid sequence and its V-gene family, and reads without a unique V-gene family were dropped. In a later analysis, approximately 640 highly shared, low-generation-probability nucleotide sequences were removed to address suspected cross-contamination and a sequencing artifact. A later analysis calculated a clonal expansion index for each public chain from normalized within-repertoire ranks of inferred template counts. In a later analysis, generation probabilities were computed with a VDJ recombination model fitted to out-of-frame rearrangements, and the resulting probabilities were checked against IGoR. A later analysis scored TCR-TCR, TCR-HLA and TCR-CMV co-occurrence with hypergeometric tests, applying a repertoire-size bias correction to TCR pairs. To estimate false discovery rates, a later analysis permuted the HLA or CMV assignments 20 times. In a later analysis, co-occurring TCRs were grouped using DBSCAN, and TCRdist sequence similarity was added for clustering within HLA-allele-positive subsets. Co-occurrence clustering excluded repertoires with fewer than 30,000 or more than 120,000 public chains, plus five with anomalous nucleotide sharing. TCRdb obtained this table from immuneACCESS and retained in-frame rearrangements with V and J assigned. These tables miss some clones; where compared with another copy, unresolved V genes account for less than half of the shortfall, and the remainder is unexplained. From that table come the V and J calls and clone size; the DNA was used to work out D and trimming. The sample table contains 100,000 to 150,000 clones; only one count was recorded for under 20% of them. 2.9% of the sample rests with the top ten.

The germline V gene sets CDR1 to SGHRS and CDR2 to YFSETQ. From the cysteine up to the phenylalanine, the CDR3 has a length of 14 residues. Only the CDR3 DNA stays, 42 bases, in frame from base 1. V and J are truncated by 4 bases and 4 bases respectively, leaving an intervening sequence of 11 bases. The study at large found these results: For the cohort, immune exposure information was limited to CMV serostatus. The classifier was reported to diagnose cytomegalovirus status with high specificity and sensitivity in both the original cohort and the validation cohort. Presence/absence analyses assumed roughly uniform sequencing depth across donors, an assumption that may not hold. A cluster of highly shared sequence variants was judged likely to be a technical artifact of the sequencing pipeline. A later analysis found that TCR association rates varied across HLA loci, with DRB1 alleles showing the most associated TCRs and HLA-C alleles the fewest. In a later analysis, several top co-occurrence clusters were reported to appear linked to parvovirus B19, influenza, CMV and Epstein-Barr virus. The 87-base-pair reads could not distinguish some IMGT-functional V segments, including TRBV6-2 and TRBV6-3, so those segments were excluded. In vitro tests confirmed that a few of the cytomegalovirus-associated TCR beta chains recognize cytomegalovirus antigens. While some public TCRs were present in many individuals, most TCR sequences turned up only very rarely across donors. The study gave a list of 150 to 200 TCR beta chains associated with cytomegalovirus. This cohort had only TCR beta chains sequenced, and the lack of alpha or paired-chain data limited which features could be detected. In a later genetic analysis, a missense DCLRE1C variant was associated with V-gene and J-gene trimming of TCR beta chains, and the association was replicated in an independent cohort. Because HLA typing was missing for some donors at each locus, association tests included only the typed subset. In a later genetic analysis, fewer N-insertions in productive TCRs were reported among donors in an Asian-associated ancestry cluster than the approximately 670-donor mean. In a later analysis, HLA-associated TCR beta chains were found to be more clonally expanded and to have lower generation probabilities than equally common non-associated chains. Correlated functional status among segregating V segments might be attributable to linkage disequilibrium, but an unknown experimental factor could not be ruled out. A further reported finding was that TCR beta sequences accurately predicted the HLA-A and HLA-B alleles for most subjects in the first cohort. Broadly in line with IMGT annotations, most TCR beta V segments showed up in productive rearrangements about 87% or about 30% of the time in an earlier analysis of 450 to 600 of the donors. The authors suggested that the approach could potentially be generalized to other disease states and immunological phenotypes. In a later analysis, most CMV-associated TCR beta chains were found to appear HLA-restricted, with HLA associations seemingly driven largely by CMV exposure. Because counts were too low, 15 to 20 rarely observed V segments, including chromosome 9 orphons, were excluded from the earlier analysis of 500 to 700 of the donors. At a false discovery rate of 0.05, a later analysis linked about 17,000 TCR beta sequences to specific HLA alleles. When HLA alleles, especially DR and DQ, strongly co-occurred, TCR associations were difficult to assign to individual alleles.

The sequence was obtained from a female donor in good health and CMV-seropositive. The chain is made from TRBV5-1 and TRBJ1-4; a confident D gene designation cannot be given. Sequenced sample: PBMCs. The base sequence is TGCGCCAGCAGCCCGACGGGAAATAATGAAAAACTGTTTTTT. Its protein reads: CASSPTGNNEKLFF.